This T cell receptor (beta chain) was profiled in a study of T cells expressing NK-cell markers. Looking at the study overall: Investigators obtained TCR beta repertoires from sorted CD3+CD56+NKG2C+, CD3+CD56+NKG2C- and CD3+CD56-NKG2C+ T cells. In the group of eight sequenced donors, seven were HCMV-seropositive and one was seronegative. Study results and caveats: A range of roughly 1.0-7.0% of CD8+ T cells consisted of dominant NKG2C+ clonotypes in several donors.

Generation of TCR beta cDNA was performed by 5'RACE template switching incorporating UMIs. TCRdb reworked the 5' RACE reads into one entry per CDR3 protein, no DNA. The table lists 120,000 to 150,000 distinct CDR3 sequences. The CDR3 sequence is 16 residues long. Germline V gene data show CDR1 as LNHNV and CDR2 as YYDKDF (reference sequence). On this clonotype itself: Its antigen is undetermined.

The receptor comes from a man between 18 and 29 years old in good health. The V and J genes are TRBV15 and TRBJ1-1; TCRdb proposes TRBD1, but this gene call is untestable without DNA. Sequencing input: blood T cells: a sorted CD56 or NKG2C T cell subset, CD4+ or CD8+ T cells, or bulk PBMC T cells (not recorded which). The CDR3 is CATSSGRQGLNTEAFF.